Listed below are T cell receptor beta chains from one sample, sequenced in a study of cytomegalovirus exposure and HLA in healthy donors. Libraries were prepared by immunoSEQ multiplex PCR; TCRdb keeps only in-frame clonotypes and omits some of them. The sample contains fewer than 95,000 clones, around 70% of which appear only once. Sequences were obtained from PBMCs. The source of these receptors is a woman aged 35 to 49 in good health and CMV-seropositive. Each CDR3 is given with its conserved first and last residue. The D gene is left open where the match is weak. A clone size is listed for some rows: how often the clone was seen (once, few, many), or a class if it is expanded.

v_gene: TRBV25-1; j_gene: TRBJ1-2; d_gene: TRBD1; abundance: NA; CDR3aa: CASSESGTGLGDGYTF; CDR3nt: TGTGCCAGCAGTGAATCGGGGACAGGCCTGGGAGATGGCTACACCTTC
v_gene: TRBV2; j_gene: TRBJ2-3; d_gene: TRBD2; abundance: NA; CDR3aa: CASSELAGALDTQYF; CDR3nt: TGTGCCAGCAGCGAACTAGCGGGTGCATTGGATACGCAGTATTTT
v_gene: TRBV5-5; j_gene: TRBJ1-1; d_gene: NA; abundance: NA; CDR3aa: CASSLYGGKNTEAFF; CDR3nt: TGTGCCAGCAGCTTGTACGGGGGAAAGAACACTGAAGCTTTCTTT
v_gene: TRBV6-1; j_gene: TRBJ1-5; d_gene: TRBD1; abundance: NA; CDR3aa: CASSERTGQNQPQHF; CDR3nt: TGTGCCAGCAGTGAAAGGACAGGGCAGAATCAGCCCCAGCATTTT
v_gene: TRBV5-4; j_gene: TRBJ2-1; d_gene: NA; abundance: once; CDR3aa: CASSSQNSYNEQFF; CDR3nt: TGTGCCAGCAGCTCCCAAAACAGCTACAATGAGCAGTTCTTC
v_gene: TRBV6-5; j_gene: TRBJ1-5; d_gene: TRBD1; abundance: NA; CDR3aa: CTSSPGTALNQPQHF; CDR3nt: TGTACCAGCAGTCCAGGGACAGCCCTAAACCAGCCCCAGCATTTT
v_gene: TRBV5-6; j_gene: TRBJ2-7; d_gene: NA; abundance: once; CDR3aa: CASSLAGFEQYF; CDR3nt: TGTGCCAGCAGCTTGGCCGGGTTTGAGCAGTACTTC
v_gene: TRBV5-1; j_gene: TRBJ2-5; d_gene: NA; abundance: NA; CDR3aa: CASSSQTGNLQGTQYF; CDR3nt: TGCGCCAGCAGCTCCCAAACAGGAAACCTTCAGGGGACCCAGTACTTC
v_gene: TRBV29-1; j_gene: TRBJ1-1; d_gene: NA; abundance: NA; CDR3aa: CSGDTGYQAFF; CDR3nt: TGCAGCGGGGACACAGGATACCAAGCTTTCTTT
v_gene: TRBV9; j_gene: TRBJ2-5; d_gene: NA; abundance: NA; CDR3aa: CASSVAGFGGKETQYF; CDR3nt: TGTGCCAGCAGCGTAGCGGGTTTCGGCGGAAAAGAGACCCAGTACTTC